The T cell receptor (beta chain) described here comes from a study of CD8+CD57+ T cells in acquired aplastic anemia. At the level of the study: An average of 3.2 ug of DNA was obtained from sorted CD4+ and CD8+ cells.

Concerning this clonotype itself: Its specificity is not known.

CDR3 and TCR beta VDJ profiling relied on a genomic DNA template. TCRdb re-called the reads with MiXCR, one entry per CDR3 protein. The data show some 150,000 distinct CDR3 sequences, with 70% to 80% seen just once and under 60% held by the top ten. CDR3 length equals 15 residues. Germline assignment: CDR1 ENHRY and CDR2 SYGVKD. Trimming took 2 bases from V and 9 from J; bases not matched to a gene: 6. Whole-study findings and limits: Sharing between patients and controls was observed for twenty-nine CD8+ CDR3 sequences. The CD8+ Simpson's diversity of patients and controls was not significantly different.

Patients chosen for sequencing had CD8+CD57+ cells that had expanded, as shown by flow cytometry. The gene calls are TRBV10-3 and TRBJ2-1; 11 positions agree with TRBD1. Sequenced material: sorted CD4+, CD8+, or CD8+CD57+ T cells (not recorded which) from PBMCs. The sequence was obtained from a human donor with aplastic anemia. The CDR3 spells CAISEPGQGEGEQFF. Here the CDR3 DNA reads TGTGCCATCAGTGAGCCGGGACAGGGGGAAGGTGAGCAGTTCTTC.